What follows describes a single T cell receptor (beta chain). Antigen specificity is unknown. These data belong to a study of T-cell memory formation after mild COVID-19. Study-wide background: TCR clusters were largely donor specific.

Study findings and constraints: CD8+ contracting clones occupied EMRA, while CD4+ ones occupied mainly CM and EM.

It was 5'RACE with constant-segment primers that produced the TCR alpha and TCR beta cDNA libraries, which carried sample barcodes and UMIs. TCRdb itself ran the 5' RACE reads through MiXCR, one entry per CDR3 protein. The sample consists of around 320,000 distinct CDR3 sequences, 15% to 20% of them appearing once. Trimming removed 0 bases at V and 1 base at J, with 4 bases between. Germline CDR1 reads LNHNV; CDR2 reads YYDKDF (reference sequence). The CDR3 covers 13 residues. The sequence was obtained from a man between 18 and 29 years old who had mild COVID-19 (a few samples of this study predate the infection). Cell type and time point are not known. The V call is TRBV15, the J call TRBJ2-7; no definite D call. Sequencing was performed on PBMCs or a T cell subset sorted from them (not recorded which). CDR3 sequence (DNA): TGTGCCACCAGCAGAGAGGAGTCCTACGAGCAGTACTTC. Its translation: CATSREESYEQYF.